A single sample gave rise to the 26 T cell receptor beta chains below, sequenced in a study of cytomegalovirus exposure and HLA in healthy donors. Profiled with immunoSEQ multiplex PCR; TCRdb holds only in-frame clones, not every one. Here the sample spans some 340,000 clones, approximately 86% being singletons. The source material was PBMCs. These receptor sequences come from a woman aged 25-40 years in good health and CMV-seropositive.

The CDR3 spells CSVVGGGRHEQFF. CDR3 nucleotides: TGCAGCGTTGTAGGCGGTGGCAGGCATGAGCAGTTCTTC. This chain joins TRBV29-1 and TRBJ2-1; D call uncertain. In germline, CDR1 is SQVTM, CDR2 ANQGSEA. V shed 4 bases and J shed 8 bases, with 15 bases lying between them. The CDR3 loop spans 13 amino acids.

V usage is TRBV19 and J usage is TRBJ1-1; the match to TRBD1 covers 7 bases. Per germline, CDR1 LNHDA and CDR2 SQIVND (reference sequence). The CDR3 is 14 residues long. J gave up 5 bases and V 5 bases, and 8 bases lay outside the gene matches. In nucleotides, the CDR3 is TGTGCCAGTAGTTCAGGGGGAGGGGGGACTGAAGCTTTCTTT. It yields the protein CASSSGGGGTEAFF.

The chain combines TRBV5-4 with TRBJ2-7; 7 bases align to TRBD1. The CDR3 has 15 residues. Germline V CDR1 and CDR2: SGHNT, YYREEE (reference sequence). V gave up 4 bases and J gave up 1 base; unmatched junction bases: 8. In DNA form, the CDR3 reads TGTGCCAGCAGCAAAGGACAGGTTTTATCCTACGAGCAGTACTTC. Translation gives CASSKGQVLSYEQYF.

The CDR3 DNA follows: TGTGCCAGCAGCCCTATCACCGCTTACCAGGGGGGACAAATGAACACTGAAGCTTTCTTT. This sequence encodes CASSPITAYQGGQMNTEAFF. The V call is TRBV7-8, the J call TRBJ1-1; TRBD1 aligns across 7 bases. The CDR3 is 20 amino acids. Germline CDR1 SGHVS, CDR2 FQNEAQ. V dropped 5 bases and J dropped 0; count of bases not matched to a gene: 21.

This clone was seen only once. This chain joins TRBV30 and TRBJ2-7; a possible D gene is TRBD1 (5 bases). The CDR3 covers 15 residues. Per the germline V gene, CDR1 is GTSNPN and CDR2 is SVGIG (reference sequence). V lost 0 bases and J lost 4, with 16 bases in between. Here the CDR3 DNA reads TGTGCCTGGAGTGTACCGAACCAGGGCCGGTACGAGCAGTACTTC. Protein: CAWSVPNQGRYEQYF.

In nucleotides, the CDR3 is TGTGCCAGCAGTCGACCGGGACTATTCCAAGAGACCCAGTACTTC. It codes for CASSRPGLFQETQYF. The chain carries TRBV28 and TRBJ2-5, with 7 bases aligning to TRBD2. Per germline, CDR1 MDHEN and CDR2 SYDVKM. V gave up 5 bases and J gave up 1 base; unmatched junction bases: 7. This CDR3 spans 15 amino acids.

In DNA, the CDR3 is TGTGCCAGCAGTTCCCCAGGGCCCGGGGAGCTGTTTTTT. This sequence encodes CASSSPGPGELFF. The rearrangement links TRBV27 to TRBJ2-2; possibly TRBD1 for D (5 bases). Germline V gene lookup returns CDR1 MNHEY and CDR2 SMNVEV (reference sequence). CDR3 length: 13 amino acids. Trimming removed 4 bases from V and 6 bases from J, with 9 bases in between.

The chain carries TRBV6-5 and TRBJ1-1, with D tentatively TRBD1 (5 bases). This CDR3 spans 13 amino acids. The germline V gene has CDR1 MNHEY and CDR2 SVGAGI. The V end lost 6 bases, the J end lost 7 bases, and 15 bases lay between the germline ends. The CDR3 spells CASRTGPSGEAFF. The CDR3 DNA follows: TGTGCCAGCAGAACAGGCCCTTCGGGTGAAGCTTTCTTT.

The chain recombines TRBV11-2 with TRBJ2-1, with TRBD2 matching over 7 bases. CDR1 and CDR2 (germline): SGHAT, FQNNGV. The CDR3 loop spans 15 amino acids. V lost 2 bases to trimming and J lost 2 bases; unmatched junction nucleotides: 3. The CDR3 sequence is CASSLSGTTYNEQFF. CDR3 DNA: TGTGCCAGCAGCTTAAGCGGGACCACCTACAATGAGCAGTTCTTC.

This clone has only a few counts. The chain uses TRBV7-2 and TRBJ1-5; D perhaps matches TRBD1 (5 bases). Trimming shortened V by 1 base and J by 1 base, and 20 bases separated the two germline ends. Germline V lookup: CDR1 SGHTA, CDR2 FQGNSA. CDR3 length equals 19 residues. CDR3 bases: TGTGCCAGCAGCTTAGTTGGCACCGGGGCGCCGTCAAGCAATCAGCCCCAGCATTTT. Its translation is CASSLVGTGAPSSNQPQHF.

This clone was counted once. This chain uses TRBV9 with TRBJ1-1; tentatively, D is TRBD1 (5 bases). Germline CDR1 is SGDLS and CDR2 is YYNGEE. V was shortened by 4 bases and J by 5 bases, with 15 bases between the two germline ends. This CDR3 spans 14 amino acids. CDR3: CASSRWQGGTEAFF. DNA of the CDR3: TGTGCCAGCAGCAGGTGGCAGGGAGGTACTGAAGCTTTCTTT.

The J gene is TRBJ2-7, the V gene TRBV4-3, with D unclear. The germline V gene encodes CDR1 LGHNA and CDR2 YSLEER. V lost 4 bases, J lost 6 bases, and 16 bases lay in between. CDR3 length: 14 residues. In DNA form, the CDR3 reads TGCGCCAGCAGCCCCCGGATGGGGTCATCCGAGCAGTACTTC. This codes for CASSPRMGSSEQYF.

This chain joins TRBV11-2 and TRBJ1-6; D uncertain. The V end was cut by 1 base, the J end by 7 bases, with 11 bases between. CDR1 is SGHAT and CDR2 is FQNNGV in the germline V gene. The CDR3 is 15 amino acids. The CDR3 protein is CASSLGGIGNSPLHF. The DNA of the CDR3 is TGTGCCAGCAGCTTAGGGGGTATCGGAAATTCACCCCTCCACTTT.

This chain's CDR3 is CASSSPGRSYEQYF. The CDR3 nucleotides read TGTGCCAGCAGCTCCCCCGGACGGTCCTACGAGCAGTACTTC. The V gene is TRBV11-2, the J gene TRBJ2-7, with unresolved D. The CDR3 loop spans 14 amino acids. Trimming pared 4 bases from V and 1 base from J, leaving 11 bases between. Germline V CDR1 and CDR2: SGHAT, FQNNGV.

The CDR3 bases are TGTGCCAGCAGTCACGGATACAGGGGATTGAACACTGAAGCTTTCTTT. Amino acids: CASSHGYRGLNTEAFF. This chain links TRBV27 with TRBJ1-1; 7 bases match TRBD1. The CDR3 is 16 amino acids. V lost 5 bases, J lost 0 bases, and 9 bases stayed unmatched. Germline CDR1 is MNHEY and CDR2 is SMNVEV (reference sequence).

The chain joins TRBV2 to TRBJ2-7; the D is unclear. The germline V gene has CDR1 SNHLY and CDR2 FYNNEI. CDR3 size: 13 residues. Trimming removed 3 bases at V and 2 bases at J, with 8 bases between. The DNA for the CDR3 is TGTGCCAGCAGTGACAGGAAACCCTACGAGCAGTACTTC. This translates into CASSDRKPYEQYF.

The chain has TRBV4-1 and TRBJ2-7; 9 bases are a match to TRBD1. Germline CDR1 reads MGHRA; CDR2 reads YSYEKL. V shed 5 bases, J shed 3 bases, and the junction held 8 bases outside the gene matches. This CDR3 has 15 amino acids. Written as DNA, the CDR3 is TGCGCCAGCAGCTCGACCGGGACAGGGTACTACGAGCAGTACTTC. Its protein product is CASSSTGTGYYEQYF.

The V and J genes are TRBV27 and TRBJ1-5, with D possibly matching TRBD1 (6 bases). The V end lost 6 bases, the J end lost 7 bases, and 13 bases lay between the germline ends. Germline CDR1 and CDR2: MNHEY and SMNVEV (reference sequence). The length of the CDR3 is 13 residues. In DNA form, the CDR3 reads TGTGCCAGCAGCTCACAGGGCAGGCAGCCCCAGCATTTT. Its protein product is CASSSQGRQPQHF.

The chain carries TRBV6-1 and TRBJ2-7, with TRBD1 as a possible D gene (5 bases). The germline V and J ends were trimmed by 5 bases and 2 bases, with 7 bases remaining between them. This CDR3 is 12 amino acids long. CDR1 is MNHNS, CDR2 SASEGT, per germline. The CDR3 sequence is CASSSTAYEQYF. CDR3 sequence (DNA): TGTGCCAGCAGTTCGACAGCCTACGAGCAGTACTTC.

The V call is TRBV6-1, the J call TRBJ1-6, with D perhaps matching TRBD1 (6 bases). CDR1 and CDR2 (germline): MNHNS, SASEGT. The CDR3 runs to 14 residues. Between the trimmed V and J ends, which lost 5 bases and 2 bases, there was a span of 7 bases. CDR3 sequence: CASSRDTYNSPLHF. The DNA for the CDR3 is TGTGCCAGCAGTAGGGACACCTATAATTCACCCCTCCACTTT.

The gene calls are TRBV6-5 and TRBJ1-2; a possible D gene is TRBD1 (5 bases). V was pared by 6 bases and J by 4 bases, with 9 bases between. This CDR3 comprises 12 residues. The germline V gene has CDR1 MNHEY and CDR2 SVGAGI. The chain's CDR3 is CASRDRLYGYTF. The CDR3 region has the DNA TGTGCCAGCAGAGACAGACTCTATGGCTACACCTTC.

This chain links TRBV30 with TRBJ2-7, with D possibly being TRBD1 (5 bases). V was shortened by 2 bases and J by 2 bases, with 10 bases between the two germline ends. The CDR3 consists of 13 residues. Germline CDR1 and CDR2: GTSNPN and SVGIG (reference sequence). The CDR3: CAWSRGQPYEQYF. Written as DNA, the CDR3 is TGTGCCTGGAGTAGGGGTCAACCCTACGAGCAGTACTTC.

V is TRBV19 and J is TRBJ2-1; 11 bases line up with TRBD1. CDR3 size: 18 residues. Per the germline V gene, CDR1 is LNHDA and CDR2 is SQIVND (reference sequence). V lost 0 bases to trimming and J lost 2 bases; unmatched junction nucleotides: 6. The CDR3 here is CASSIDSGGQGAYNEQFF. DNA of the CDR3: TGTGCCAGTAGTATAGACTCGGGGGGACAGGGGGCCTACAATGAGCAGTTCTTC.

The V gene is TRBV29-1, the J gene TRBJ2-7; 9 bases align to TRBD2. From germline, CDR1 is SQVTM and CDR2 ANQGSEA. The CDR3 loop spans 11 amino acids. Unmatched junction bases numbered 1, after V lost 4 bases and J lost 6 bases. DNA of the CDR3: TGCAGCGTTGGTAGCGGGAGCGAGCAGTACTTC. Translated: CSVGSGSEQYF.

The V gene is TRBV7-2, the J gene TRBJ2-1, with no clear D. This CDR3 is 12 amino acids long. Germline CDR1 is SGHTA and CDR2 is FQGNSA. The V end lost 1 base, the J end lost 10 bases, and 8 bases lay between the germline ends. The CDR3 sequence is CASSLVVGEQFF. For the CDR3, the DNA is TGTGCCAGCAGCTTAGTGGTTGGAGAGCAGTTCTTC.

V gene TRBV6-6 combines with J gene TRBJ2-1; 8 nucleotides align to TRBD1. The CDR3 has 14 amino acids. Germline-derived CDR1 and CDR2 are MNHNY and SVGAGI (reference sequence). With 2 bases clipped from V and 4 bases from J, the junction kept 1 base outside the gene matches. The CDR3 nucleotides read TGTGCCAGCAGTTACAGACAGGGGTACAATGAGCAGTTCTTC. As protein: CASSYRQGYNEQFF.